This is a list of T cell receptor beta chains from one sample in a study of blood T cell repertoires in COVID-19. The assay was immunoSEQ multiplex PCR, and TCRdb's table has in-frame clones only and misses some. Among roughly 80,000 clones, about 85% were seen once, and the ten largest hold over 5.5%. Material: peripheral blood. Source of these receptors: a man between 60 and 75 years old with active or convalescent COVID-19. The CDR3 runs from the conserved cysteine through the conserved F or W. A D gene is named only where the DNA matches it firmly. A clone size is listed for some rows: how often the clone was seen (once, few, many), or a class if it is expanded.

d_gene,abundance,j_gene,len,v_gene,CDR3nt,CDR3aa
.,once,TRBJ1-3,14,TRBV6-5,TGTGCCAGCGGCCGGGGAAGCTCTGGAAACACCATATATTTT,CASGRGSSGNTIYF
TRBD1,.,TRBJ2-1,14,TRBV9,TGTGCCAGCAGCACCCGGGGACAGTTCAATGAGCAGTTCTTC,CASSTRGQFNEQFF
.,.,TRBJ1-1,12,TRBV12-5,TGTGCTAGTGAACAGGTGGACACTGAAGCTTTCTTT,CASEQVDTEAFF
TRBD1,.,TRBJ2-7,18,TRBV16,TGTGCCAGCAGCCAACAAATAACCGGGACAGGGGATTACTACGAGCAGTACTTC,CASSQQITGTGDYYEQYF
.,.,TRBJ1-3,15,TRBV19,TGTGCCAGTAGTTTTGAGCAGGTATCTGGAAACACCATATATTTT,CASSFEQVSGNTIYF
.,.,TRBJ2-2,11,TRBV21-1,TGTGCCAGCACTCCCCCCGGGGAGCTGTTTTTT,CASTPPGELFF
TRBD1,.,TRBJ1-2,18,TRBV9,TGTGCCAGCAGCGTAGATAAGGCCAGGGGGTCGAAAATCTATGGCTACACCTTC,CASSVDKARGSKIYGYTF
.,.,TRBJ1-2,12,TRBV19,TGTGCCAGTACTGGGGGACTCTATGGCTACACCTTC,CASTGGLYGYTF
.,few,TRBJ2-7,13,TRBV9,TGTGCCAGCAGTATTGGAGGGCCTTCCGAGCAGTACTTC,CASSIGGPSEQYF
.,.,TRBJ2-1,11,TRBV6-5,TGTGCCAGCAGTTACTCGCGGGAGCAGTTCTTC,CASSYSREQFF
.,once,TRBJ1-4,15,TRBV18,TGTGCCAGCTCACCCAGGGCAGGGTCGAGCGAAAAACTGTTTTTT,CASSPRAGSSEKLFF
.,few,TRBJ2-7,14,TRBV7-2,TGTGCCAGCTCCTTTTCGGGTCCCTCCTACGAGCAGTACTTC,CASSFSGPSYEQYF
.,few,TRBJ1-2,13,TRBV7-8,TGTGCCAGCAGCTTAGTCAGGGGCGGGGGCTACACCTTC,CASSLVRGGGYTF
TRBD2,few,TRBJ2-1,15,TRBV2,TGTGCCAGCAGGCGACTAGCGGGGGCCTACAATGAGCAGTTCTTC,CASRRLAGAYNEQFF
.,.,TRBJ1-1,13,TRBV30,TGTGCCTGGATGGAGGGGAGGGGCACTGAAGCTTTCTTT,CAWMEGRGTEAFF
.,.,TRBJ1-5,15,TRBV28,TGTGCCAGCAGTTTAGGAGGAAATAGCAATCAGCCCCAGCATTTT,CASSLGGNSNQPQHF
TRBD1,.,TRBJ1-4,16,TRBV9,TGTGCCAGCAGCGCCGGGACAGTGCTAACTAATGAAAAACTGTTTTTT,CASSAGTVLTNEKLFF
TRBD1,.,TRBJ1-4,16,TRBV30,TGTGCCTGGATGCCAGGGGGCCTTACAACTAATGAAAAACTGTTTTTT,CAWMPGGLTTNEKLFF
.,.,TRBJ2-1,13,TRBV2,TGTGCCAGCAGTGAACCCTCCTACGAGGAGCAGTTCTTC,CASSEPSYEEQFF
TRBD2,.,TRBJ2-3,17,TRBV14,TGTGCCAGCAGCCAAGATCATAGCGGGGGGTTCACAGATACGCAGTATTTT,CASSQDHSGGFTDTQYF
.,.,TRBJ2-5,12,TRBV29-1,TGCAGCGTTGGAGTGTACCAAGAGACCCAGTACTTC,CSVGVYQETQYF
TRBD1,.,TRBJ1-1,11,TRBV6-5,TGTGCCAGCAGAGACAGGGGGCGAGCTTTCTTT,CASRDRGRAFF
TRBD1,.,TRBJ2-1,15,TRBV18,TGTGCCAGCTCAAAACAGGGGGCGAGCTACAATGAGCAGTTCTTC,CASSKQGASYNEQFF
TRBD1,.,TRBJ2-2,15,TRBV5-6,TGTGCCAGCAGCTGGGAGAGACAGGGTACCGGGGAGCTGTTTTTT,CASSWERQGTGELFF
TRBD1,.,TRBJ1-4,14,TRBV19,TGTGCCAGTAGTATCGGGACAGGGCGGGAAAAACTGTTTTTT,CASSIGTGREKLFF
TRBD1,.,TRBJ2-1,15,TRBV25-1,TGTGCCAGCAGCGCGGACAGGGGGTCCTACAATGAGCAGTTCTTC,CASSADRGSYNEQFF
TRBD1,.,TRBJ1-5,14,TRBV6-5,TGTGCCAGCAGGACACAGGGGTTGTATCAGCCCCAGCATTTT,CASRTQGLYQPQHF
TRBD1,.,TRBJ1-6,17,TRBV2,TGTGCCAGCAGTCCGGGGGCCGACAGGGGGCCGCGATCACCCCTCCACTTT,CASSPGADRGPRSPLHF
TRBD2,.,TRBJ2-5,16,TRBV6-2/TRBV6-3,TGTGCCAGCAGTTACTCCGCGGGGGGGATACAAGAGACCCAGTACTTC,CASSYSAGGIQETQYF
TRBD1,.,TRBJ2-7,15,TRBV27,TGTGCCAGCAGCCTTGGCGGACAGGGATACCACGAGCAGTACTTC,CASSLGGQGYHEQYF
.,.,TRBJ2-5,14,TRBV19,TGTGCCAGTAGTATGGCAGGGTTCCAAGAGACCCAGTACTTC,CASSMAGFQETQYF
TRBD1,few,TRBJ1-5,15,TRBV12-5,TGTGCTAGTGGTCTCCCGGGACAGCCTTTACAGCCCCAGCATTTT,CASGLPGQPLQPQHF
.,.,TRBJ2-2,13,TRBV4-1,TGCGCCAGCAGCCCCTGGACAGCCGGGGAGCTGTTTTTT,CASSPWTAGELFF
TRBD1,.,TRBJ1-2,17,TRBV2,TGTGCCAGCAGTGATATCGTGACAGGGGGCGCGAGGTATGGCTACACCTTC,CASSDIVTGGARYGYTF
.,.,TRBJ2-3,14,TRBV5-1,TGCGCCAGCAGCTTACAGGGTGGGGCAGATACGCAGTATTTT,CASSLQGGADTQYF
.,.,TRBJ2-2,16,TRBV6-5,TGTGCCAGCAGTTACTCCCTGACCGGGGACACCGGGGAGCTGTTTTTT,CASSYSLTGDTGELFF
TRBD1,.,TRBJ1-3,15,TRBV28,TGTGCCAGCAGTACAGGGGGCGACTCTGGAAACACCATATATTTT,CASSTGGDSGNTIYF
.,.,TRBJ2-7,12,TRBV2,TGTGCCAGCACCACAACCTCCTACGAGCAGTACTTC,CASTTTSYEQYF
.,.,TRBJ2-3,12,TRBV27,TGTGCCAGCAGAAGGGAGACAGATACGCAGTATTTT,CASRRETDTQYF
.,.,TRBJ2-3,14,TRBV2,TGTGCCAGCAGTGCCCCCGGGAACCGGGGTACGCAGTATTTT,CASSAPGNRGTQYF
.,.,TRBJ1-1,14,TRBV4-3,TGCGCCAGCAGCCAAGAGGCGGAGAACACTGAAGCTTTCTTT,CASSQEAENTEAFF
TRBD1,few,TRBJ2-7,13,TRBV28,TGTGCCAGCGGACCGGGACAGGGGAGAGAGCAGTACTTC,CASGPGQGREQYF
TRBD1,once,TRBJ1-1,13,TRBV6-5,TGTGCCAGCAGTTGGGACAGGGGAAACAGTCCTTTCTTT,CASSWDRGNSPFF
.,.,TRBJ1-5,14,TRBV4-3,TGCGCCAGCAGCCAAGTTCAGGGTGATCAGCCCCAGCATTTT,CASSQVQGDQPQHF
.,.,TRBJ1-2,15,TRBV18,TGTGCCAGCTCACCACCCCGCAGAAATAACTATGGCTACACCTTC,CASSPPRRNNYGYTF
TRBD1,few,TRBJ1-1,18,TRBV7-9,TGTGCCAGCAGCTTTATCAGGGGGCCCATCCCCATGAACACTGAAGCTTTCTTT,CASSFIRGPIPMNTEAFF
.,.,TRBJ1-2,13,TRBV6-5,TGTGCCAGCAGTTTTGGGGCCGATTATGGCTACACCTTC,CASSFGADYGYTF
.,.,TRBJ2-5,13,TRBV7-2,TGTGCCAGCAGCTTAGGACTAACGGAGACCCAGTACTTC,CASSLGLTETQYF
.,few,TRBJ2-2,15,TRBV5-1,TGCGCCAGCAGCTTGGCCGGGAAAGGCACCGGGGAGCTGTTTTTT,CASSLAGKGTGELFF
.,.,TRBJ1-6,14,TRBV19,TGTGCCAGTAAGACGGCGGGCCTTAATTCACCCCTCCACTTT,CASKTAGLNSPLHF
TRBD1,.,TRBJ2-1,16,TRBV27,TGTGCCAGCAGTACGAGCCGGGACAGCTCCTACAATGAGCAGTTCTTC,CASSTSRDSSYNEQFF
.,.,TRBJ1-4,14,TRBV7-2,TGTGCCAGCAGCTCCCGGACAGCTAACGAAAAACTGTTTTTT,CASSSRTANEKLFF
TRBD1,once,TRBJ1-5,17,TRBV18,TGTGCCAGCTCACTACAGACAGGGGTCAATAGCAATCAGCCCCAGCATTTT,CASSLQTGVNSNQPQHF
.,.,TRBJ2-7,14,TRBV28,TGTGCCAGCAGCACAACCGGGACTCCCACCTCGGGGAACTTC,CASSTTGTPTSGNF
.,once,TRBJ1-6,14,TRBV25-1,TGTGCCAGCAGTGAACGGGCAGGGAATTCACCCCTCCACTTT,CASSERAGNSPLHF
TRBD1,.,TRBJ2-7,15,TRBV28,TGTGCCAGCAGTTCGTCCGGGACAGGCCCCTACGAGCAGTACTTC,CASSSSGTGPYEQYF
TRBD2,.,TRBJ2-1,15,TRBV11-3,TGTGCCAGCAGTCCACGGGGGGGCTCCTACAATGAGCAGTTCTTC,CASSPRGGSYNEQFF
TRBD2,.,TRBJ2-2,14,TRBV19,TGTGCCAGTAGAACTAGCGGCGACACCGGGGAGCTGTTTTTT,CASRTSGDTGELFF